Each of the 20 T cell receptor beta chains below was sequenced from the same sample in a study of control samples from healthy donors and cancer patients (dated by TCRdb to 2020 to 2022). Library preparation used the immunoSEQ multiplex PCR assay. Imported from immuneACCESS, the table was reduced by TCRdb to in-frame sequences with V and J called. These copies leave out some clones; in studies compared against another copy, an unresolved V gene accounts for under half, and the cause of the remainder is not known. In all, the sample holds tens of thousands of clones, and roughly 84% of those were seen once. The leading ten clones occupy 38% of the sample. The specimen sequenced was PBMCs. The receptors here all came from a man in his 70s with lung cancer.

The chain joins TRBV30 to TRBJ1-6, with TRBD1 matching over 7 bases. CDR3 length equals 13 residues. CDR1 is GTSNPN, CDR2 SVGIG, per germline (reference sequence). The ends lost 5 bases at V and 8 bases at J; junction bases unmatched: 6. CDR3 loop: CAWARDRDSPLHF. The CDR3 bases are TGTGCCTGGGCACGGGACAGAGATTCACCCCTCCACTTT. Variable domain in full (rest from reference TRBV30 and TRBJ1-6): SQTIHQWPATLVQPVGSPLSLECTVEGTSNPNLYWYRQAAGRGLQLLFYSVGIGQISSEVPQNLSASRPQDRQFILSSKKLLLSDSGFYLCAWARDRDSPLHFGNGTRLTVT.

This chain connects TRBV9 to TRBJ2-2, with 10 bases that match TRBD2. V lost 2 bases to trimming and J lost 4 bases; unmatched junction nucleotides: 2. The CDR3 has 15 residues. Germline values: CDR1 SGDLS, CDR2 YYNGEE. CDR3 amino acids: CASSVSGGATGELFF. The CDR3 DNA sequence: TGTGCCAGCAGCGTCAGCGGGGGGGCCACCGGGGAGCTGTTTTTT. Together with reference TRBV9 and TRBJ2-2, the CDR3 gives the full variable domain: DSGVTQTPKHLITATGQRVTLRCSPRSGDLSVYWYQQSLDQGLQFLIQYYNGEERAKGNILERFSAQQFPDLHSELNLSSLELGDSALYFCASSVSGGATGELFFGEGSRLTVL.

V usage is TRBV11-2 and J usage is TRBJ1-1; 7 nucleotides line up with TRBD1. The V gene's germline CDR1 is SGHAT and CDR2 FQNNGV. The CDR3 spans 16 residues. Germline trimming cut 3 bases from V and 4 bases from J; bases unmatched to any gene: 11. CDR3 amino acids: CASSFEPGGYSTEAFF. The CDR3 region has the DNA TGTGCCAGCAGCTTTGAACCAGGGGGATATAGCACTGAAGCTTTCTTT.

The chain recombines TRBV7-9 with TRBJ2-7; D possibly matches TRBD1 or TRBD2 (5 bases each). V lost 5 bases and J lost 7, with 18 bases in between. CDR1 and CDR2 (germline): SEHNR, FQNEAQ (reference sequence). The CDR3 sequence is 14 residues long. This CDR3 reads CASSHRDRPWEQYF. The CDR3 DNA reads as TGTGCCAGCAGCCACCGGGACCGTCCCTGGGAGCAGTACTTC.

The chain uses TRBV7-2 and TRBJ2-5; 11 bases match TRBD2. Germline CDR1 is SGHTA and CDR2 is FQGNSA. The ends lost 5 bases at V and 5 bases at J; junction bases unmatched: 10. This CDR3 comprises 16 residues. The CDR3 nucleotides are TGTGCCAGCAGCCAAGGGGGGACTAGCGGTTCTGAGACCCAGTACTTC. Translation gives CASSQGGTSGSETQYF.

The V call is TRBV4-3, the J call TRBJ2-6; D unresolved. Trimming took 4 bases from V and 1 from J, leaving 8 bases between them. CDR3 length: 15 residues. The germline gives CDR1 LGHNA, CDR2 YSLEER. The CDR3 region is CASSRAVSGANVLTF. Written as DNA, the CDR3 is TGCGCCAGCAGCCGGGCCGTATCTGGGGCCAACGTCCTGACTTTC.

CDR3 protein: CASSPRDSSYEQYF. Written as DNA, the CDR3 is TGTGCCAGCAGCCCACGGGACAGCTCCTACGAGCAGTACTTC. V gene TRBV13 combines with J gene TRBJ2-7; 7 bases align to TRBD1. CDR3 length: 14 residues. Losses at the gene ends were 5 bases for V and 0 bases for J; bases not matched to a gene: 4. Germline V gene sequence: CDR1 PRHDT, CDR2 FYEKMQ (reference sequence).

The chain recombines TRBV18 with TRBJ2-3; TRBD1 matches at 12 bases. The length of the CDR3 is 16 residues. Germline V gives CDR1 KGHSH, CDR2 LQKENI. V shed 3 bases and J 6 bases; nucleotides not matched to a gene: 7. The chain's CDR3 is CASSPRDRGRWDTQYF. CDR3 sequence (DNA): TGTGCCAGCTCACCCCGGGACAGGGGGCGTTGGGATACGCAGTATTTT.

This clone was seen a handful of times. V gene TRBV28 combines with J gene TRBJ2-7, with 7 nucleotides matching TRBD2. This CDR3 has 14 amino acids. Germline CDR1 is MDHEN and CDR2 is SYDVKM. V shed 2 bases and J 5 bases; nucleotides not matched to a gene: 6. CDR3 region: CASSLIGGRHEQYF. The CDR3, as DNA: TGTGCCAGCAGTTTAATCGGGGGGAGGCACGAGCAGTACTTC.

The rearrangement joins TRBV27 to TRBJ1-1; D unresolved. There are 14 residues in the CDR3. Deletions cut 3 bases from V and 0 bases from J, with 8 bases between. Germline values: CDR1 MNHEY, CDR2 SMNVEV (reference sequence). The CDR3 DNA reads TGTGCCAGCAGTTTCCAGTTCTTGAACACTGAAGCTTTCTTT. Translation gives CASSFQFLNTEAFF.

This chain links TRBV7-9 with TRBJ2-2, with 10 bases identical to TRBD2. The germline gives CDR1 SEHNR, CDR2 FQNEAQ (reference sequence). V lost 7 bases, J lost 5 bases, and 7 bases stayed unmatched. The CDR3 length is 15 residues. The CDR3 nucleotides read TGTGCCAGCAAATCCCTAGCGGGGGTTACCGGGGAGCTGTTTTTT. This sequence encodes CASKSLAGVTGELFF.

The chain joins TRBV7-2 to TRBJ2-7, with 10 bases fitting TRBD1. CDR1 and CDR2 (germline): SGHTA, FQGNSA. V shed 1 base, J shed 6 bases, and the junction held 9 bases outside the gene matches. The CDR3 has 16 residues. The CDR3 region has the DNA TGTGCCAGCAGCTTAGGACAAGACAGGGGGCTTGGCGAGCAGTACTTC. This codes for CASSLGQDRGLGEQYF.

The CDR3 DNA reads TGTGCCAGCAGTTCCCTTCGGGTGGACGTAACGAACACTGAAGCTTTCTTT. Amino acids: CASSSLRVDVTNTEAFF. This rearrangement joins TRBV6-2 or TRBV6-3 to TRBJ1-1; D is unclear. Trimming left V 4 bases short and J 1 base short, with 19 bases between. The CDR3 consists of 17 residues. The germline V gene has CDR1 MNHEY and CDR2 SVGEGT.

The CDR3 reads CASSQLPGLAGDLVSYNEQFF. As DNA, the CDR3 is TGTGCCAGCAGCCAACTCCCGGGACTAGCGGGGGACCTTGTCTCATACAATGAGCAGTTCTTC. The J gene is TRBJ2-1, the V gene TRBV3-1 (or the pseudogene TRBV3-2); TRBD2 aligns across 14 bases. Germline assignment: CDR1 LGHDT and CDR2 YNNKEL (reference sequence). The CDR3 has 21 residues. J lost 4 bases, V lost 2 bases, and 16 bases had no gene match.

The rearrangement links TRBV2 to TRBJ1-1; 11 nucleotides match TRBD1. In germline, CDR1 is SNHLY, CDR2 FYNNEI. The ends lost 5 bases at V and 4 bases at J; junction bases unmatched: 6. The CDR3 loop spans 15 amino acids. The CDR3 sequence: CASSTGQGVGTEAFF. CDR3 DNA sequence: TGTGCCAGCAGTACGGGACAGGGGGTCGGCACTGAAGCTTTCTTT.

With respect to this clone: The sample has other DNA sequences that encode this CDR3 too. The chain carries TRBV4-1 and TRBJ2-3; D is unresolved. Germline-derived CDR1 and CDR2 are MGHRA and YSYEKL. The CDR3 is 14 amino acids. V was cut by 0 bases and J by 0 bases, with 4 bases left in between. CDR3 loop: CASSQDGSTDTQYF. CDR3 nucleotide sequence: TGCGCCAGCAGCCAAGACGGCAGCACAGATACGCAGTATTTT.

This rearrangement joins TRBV27 to TRBJ2-3; TRBD2 matches at 10 bases. The CDR3 has 15 residues. Germline CDR1 and CDR2: MNHEY and SMNVEV (reference sequence). J was trimmed by 4 bases and V by 6 bases; bases with no gene match: 7. CDR3 residues: CASRLTSGAPDTQYF. Here the CDR3 DNA reads TGTGCCAGCAGACTAACTAGCGGGGCCCCAGATACGCAGTATTTT.

This clone was seen only once. The chain combines TRBV7-9 with TRBJ1-6; D is possibly TRBD1 (5 bases). CDR1 is SEHNR, CDR2 FQNEAQ, per germline (reference sequence). The CDR3 runs 14 residues. The V and J ends lost 7 bases and 7 bases respectively, with 14 bases between them. The CDR3 DNA is TGTGCCAGCAACCTCAGCGGGGCAAATTCACCCCTCCACTTT. Translated: CASNLSGANSPLHF.

This clone showed up just once. The chain has TRBV7-9 and TRBJ1-1; D ambiguous. The CDR3 is 15 amino acids. CDR1 SEHNR and CDR2 FQNEAQ come from the germline V gene (reference sequence). V was clipped by 0 bases and J by 1 base, with 9 bases between them. CDR3 loop: CASSLAGGPNTEAFF. DNA for the CDR3: TGTGCCAGCAGCTTAGCTGGAGGGCCGAACACTGAAGCTTTCTTT.

This clone was observed a few times. This rearrangement joins TRBV9 to TRBJ1-6, with 9 nucleotides matching TRBD1. The V segment lost 0 bases and the J segment 7 bases; nucleotides outside the gene matches: 8. This CDR3 is built from 17 residues. Germline-derived CDR1 and CDR2 are SGDLS and YYNGEE. In DNA form, the CDR3 reads TGTGCCAGCAGCGTAGCAGGGACAGGGTCATTCAATTCACCCCTCCACTTT. Translated, it gives CASSVAGTGSFNSPLHF.